Listed here is a single TCR beta chain. These data belong to a study of blood T cell repertoires in COVID-19. The overall study: Acute-phase and convalescent COVID-19 samples originated in the United States, Italy and Spain.

How the authors handled the data: Counts of nucleated cells, estimated from reference gene primer amplification, were obtained. Generated by immunoSEQ multiplex PCR, the TCRdb table keeps only in-frame clones and is missing some. V, J and clone size derive from that table, while D and trimming were established from the DNA sequence. The sample records fewer than 450,000 clones, about 93% being singletons. The sequenced material came from peripheral blood. The receptor was derived from a woman between 18 and 29 years old who had recovered from COVID-19.

CDR3 nucleotides: TGTGCCACCATTACAGGGAGTGGTGAAGCTTTCTTT. This sequence encodes CATITGSGEAFF. The chain has TRBV10-3 and TRBJ1-1; possibly TRBD1 for D (6 bases). V gave up 10 bases and J gave up 7 bases, with 16 bases separating them. The CDR3 is made up of 12 amino acids. In germline, CDR1 is ENHRY, CDR2 SYGVKD.